In this sample, the clone carrying this T cell receptor (beta chain) turned up a few times. Its antigen is undetermined. This record belongs to a study of post-analysis software for immune sequencing data. Study-wide points: In patients, about 5 TRBV segments were more frequent than in controls, with TRBV5-6, TRBV5-1 and TRBV20-1 among them.

TCR beta cDNA libraries included unique molecular identifiers. Yield was about 500,000 cDNA molecules from roughly 0.93 to 9.6 million T cells. Each CDR3 protein is one row after TCRdb ran MiXCR on the PCR reads. The sample shows about 820,000 distinct CDR3 sequences, about 50% of them seen only once. Per the germline V gene, CDR1 is KGHSH and CDR2 is LQKENI. The CDR3 loop spans 13 amino acids. Trimming cost V 1 base and J 3 bases, with 6 bases left between them. Sequenced material: blood. The chain couples TRBV18 to TRBJ2-5, with no clear D. The receptor comes from a girl aged 5-17 years with multiple sclerosis. CDR3 residues: CASSPLGEETQYF. Here the CDR3 DNA reads TGTGCCAGCTCACCACTTGGGGAAGAGACCCAGTACTTC. The full variable domain, with the rest looked up from reference TRBV18 and TRBJ2-5, is NAGVMQNPRHLVRRRGQEARLRCSPMKGHSHVYWYRQLPEEGLKFMVYLQKENIIDESGMPKERFSAEFPKEGPSILRIQQVVRGDSAAYFCASSPLGEETQYFGPGTRLLVL.